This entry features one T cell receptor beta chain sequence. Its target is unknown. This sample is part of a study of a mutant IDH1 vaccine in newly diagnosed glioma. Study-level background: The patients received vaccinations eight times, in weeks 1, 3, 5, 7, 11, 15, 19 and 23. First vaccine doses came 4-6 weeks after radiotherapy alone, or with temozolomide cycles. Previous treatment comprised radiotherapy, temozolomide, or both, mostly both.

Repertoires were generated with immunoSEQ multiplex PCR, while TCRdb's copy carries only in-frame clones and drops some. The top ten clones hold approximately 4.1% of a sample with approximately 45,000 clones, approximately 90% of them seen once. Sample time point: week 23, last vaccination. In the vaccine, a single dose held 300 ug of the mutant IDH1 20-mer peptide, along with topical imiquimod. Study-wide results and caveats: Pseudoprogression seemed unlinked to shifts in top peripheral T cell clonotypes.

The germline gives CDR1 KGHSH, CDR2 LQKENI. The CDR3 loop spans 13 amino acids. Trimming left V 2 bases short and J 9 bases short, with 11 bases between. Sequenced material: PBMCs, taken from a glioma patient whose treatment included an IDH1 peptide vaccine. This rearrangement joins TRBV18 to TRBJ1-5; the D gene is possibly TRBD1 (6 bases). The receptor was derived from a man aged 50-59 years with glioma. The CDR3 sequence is CASSPGGGLPQHF. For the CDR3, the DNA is TGTGCCAGCTCACCAGGGGGGGGGCTGCCCCAGCATTTT.